This entry lists 18 T cell receptor beta chains sequenced from one sample in a study of blood T cells in healthy people across ages. A J-beta primer mix and a sample-barcoded 5' primer were used in a second PCR of roughly 7 to 12 cycles. In TCRdb, the 5' RACE reads were re-called with MiXCR into one record per CDR3 protein. This table has 630,000 or so distinct CDR3 sequences, roughly 31% appearing once. Sequencing was performed on blood. These receptors all stem from a woman of 80 years or more in good health.

A remark on this clonotype: A much larger clone differs by one base, so this may be a read error. The chain carries TRBV20-1 and TRBJ2-7; TRBD1 aligns across 11 bases. The germline V gene has CDR1 DFQATT and CDR2 SNEGSKA (reference sequence). The ends lost 3 bases at V and 3 bases at J; junction bases unmatched: 4. The CDR3 sequence is 14 residues long. CDR3 residues: CSASGGTGGYEQYF. The CDR3 region has the DNA TGCAGTGCTAGCGGGGGGACAGGGGGCTACGAGCAGTACTTC.

This clonotype was detected many times. The chain has TRBV4-1 and TRBJ1-5; 8 bases agree with TRBD1. CDR1 and CDR2 from the germline V gene are MGHRA and YSYEKL. The V and J ends lost 1 base and 5 bases, in that order; junction bases with no gene match: 13. This CDR3 comprises 18 residues. The CDR3 sequence: CASSQALTGGRGDQPQHF. As DNA, the CDR3 is TGCGCCAGCAGCCAAGCACTAACAGGGGGAAGGGGAGATCAGCCCCAGCATTTT.

This clonotype has ten or more counts. This chain joins TRBV6-1 and TRBJ2-1; no firm D call. This CDR3 comprises 13 residues. The ends were cut back, 3 bases at V and 8 bases at J, with 11 bases in the middle. CDR1 and CDR2 (germline): MNHNS, SASEGT. This chain's CDR3 is CASSESIGDEQFF. In nucleotides, the CDR3 is TGTGCCAGCAGTGAGTCTATCGGTGATGAGCAGTTCTTC.

This clonotype has a count of ten or more. The CDR3 region is CASSTLRYSYEQYF. The CDR3 DNA reads TGTGCCAGCAGCACACTAAGGTACAGCTACGAGCAGTACTTC. This chain uses TRBV7-2 with TRBJ2-7; D remains ambiguous. V lost 5 bases and J 3 bases, leaving 14 bases between the germline ends. The CDR3 totals 14 residues. Germline V CDR1 and CDR2: SGHTA, FQGNSA. Looking up the rest from reference TRBV7-2 and TRBJ2-7 gives the full variable domain: GAGVSQSPSNKVTEKGKDVELRCDPISGHTALYWYRQSLGQGLEFLIYFQGNSAPDKSGLPSDRFSAERTGGSVSTLTIQRTQQEDSAVYLCASSTLRYSYEQYFGPGTRLTVT.

This chain joins TRBV12-3 or TRBV12-4 and TRBJ1-1; D unclear. CDR3 length: 16 amino acids. Deletions cut 3 bases from V and 6 bases from J, with 20 bases between. The CDR3 bases are TGTGCCAGCAGTTTGGTGGGGAGTTTGGTTACCCCTGAAGCTTTCTTT. Translation gives CASSLVGSLVTPEAFF.

As to this clonotype: Relative to the germline gene, one junction end is altered; a read error may explain this. This chain links TRBV7-9 with TRBJ2-5, with 9 bases lining up with TRBD1. Germline CDR1 SEHNR, CDR2 FQNEAQ (reference sequence). CDR3 length equals 15 residues. CDR3 in DNA: TGTGCCGGCAGCCCACAGGGGGCAGTGACGGAGACCCAGTACTTC. Its translation is CAGSPQGAVTETQYF.

V gene TRBV12-3 or TRBV12-4 combines with J gene TRBJ1-1; TRBD1 is a possible D gene (5 bases). The CDR3 length is 16 residues. The V and J ends lost 5 bases and 1 base respectively, with 17 bases between them. As DNA, the CDR3 is TGTGCCAGCAGTCATACCCTGGGACTGAAGAACACTGAAGCTTTCTTT. Its protein product is CASSHTLGLKNTEAFF.

V gene TRBV4-1 combines with J gene TRBJ2-7; 11 bases align to TRBD2. This CDR3 contains 14 residues. Trimming removed 2 bases from V and 7 bases from J; junction bases left unmatched: 4. Germline V CDR1 and CDR2: MGHRA, YSYEKL. The CDR3 reads CASSQLRLAGEQYF. The CDR3 DNA follows: TGCGCCAGCAGCCAACTTAGACTAGCGGGGGAGCAGTACTTC.

The table lists this clonotype with many counts. The chain couples TRBV6-5 to TRBJ1-4; D might be TRBD1 (5 bases). The CDR3 totals 14 residues. Trimming pared 4 bases from V and 8 bases from J, leaving 14 bases between. The V gene's germline CDR1 is MNHEY and CDR2 SVGAGI. For the CDR3, the DNA is TGTGCCAGCAGTTGGGGCAGGGCCGGAGAAAAACTGTTTTTT. The encoded protein is CASSWGRAGEKLFF.

This clonotype came up many times. V is TRBV28 and J is TRBJ2-1, with D possibly matching TRBD2 (5 bases). CDR1 and CDR2 from the germline V gene are MDHEN and SYDVKM. V lost 6 bases, J lost 6 bases, and 12 bases lay in between. The CDR3 consists of 13 residues. This CDR3 is CASRGSGVNEQFF. In DNA form, the CDR3 reads TGTGCCAGCAGGGGGTCCGGGGTCAATGAGCAGTTCTTC.

This clonotype has at least ten counts. The chain links TRBV28 to TRBJ2-3; 7 bases map to TRBD2. Per the germline V gene, CDR1 is MDHEN and CDR2 is SYDVKM. The CDR3 contains 15 residues. Losses at the gene ends were 6 bases for V and 2 bases for J; bases not matched to a gene: 8. The DNA of the CDR3 is TGTGCCAGCAGCCCTTGGGGGGGGTCCACAGATACGCAGTATTTT. Translating it yields CASSPWGGSTDTQYF. Based on the CDR3 plus reference TRBV28 and TRBJ2-3, the full variable domain is DVKVTQSSRYLVKRTGEKVFLECVQDMDHENMFWYRQDPGLGLRLIYFSYDVKMKEKGDIPEGYSVSREKKERFSLILESASTNQTSMYLCASSPWGGSTDTQYFGPGTRLTVL.

V and J are TRBV20-1 and TRBJ2-5, with D possibly TRBD1 on 6 matching bases. The end of the DNA aligns better with TRBJ2-7, so the J call may be wrong. The germline V gene encodes CDR1 DFQATT and CDR2 SNEGSKA (reference sequence). The CDR3 sequence is 15 residues long. This CDR3 reads CSARDPGTQRGEQYF. DNA of the CDR3: TGCAGTGCTAGAGATCCCGGGACACAACGTGGCGAGCAGTACTTC.

The chain combines TRBV5-1 with TRBJ2-1; D not resolved. This CDR3 comprises 16 residues. V was pared by 3 bases and J by 0 bases, with 13 bases between. Germline CDR1 and CDR2: SGHRS and YFSETQ. CDR3 nucleotides: TGCGCCAGCAGCTCTGGTAGGCGGAGCTCCTACAATGAGCAGTTCTTC. Translation gives CASSSGRRSSYNEQFF.

This clonotype was found many times. V is TRBV6-5 and J is TRBJ1-2; D unresolved. The CDR3 runs 15 residues. V gave up 0 bases and J gave up 7 bases, with 15 bases separating them. CDR1 is MNHEY and CDR2 is SVGAGI in the germline V gene. CDR3: CASSYSFRGTGGYTF. The CDR3 region has the DNA TGTGCCAGCAGTTACTCCTTCCGGGGTACTGGTGGCTACACCTTC.

Ten or more counts support this clonotype. This chain uses TRBV24-1 with TRBJ2-3; 9 bases are a match to TRBD1. The CDR3 is 18 residues long. After removal of 4 bases from V and 4 bases from J, the junction contained 14 bases not matched to a gene. Germline V CDR1 and CDR2: KGHDR, SFDVKD. Here the CDR3 reads CATSEPLTLTGGADTQYF. Here the CDR3 DNA reads TGTGCCACCAGTGAGCCCCTGACACTGACAGGGGGGGCAGATACGCAGTATTTT.

This clonotype was seen at least ten times. The CDR3 here is CASSTKTGGSEQFF. In nucleotides, the CDR3 is TGTGCCAGCAGCACCAAGACAGGGGGAAGTGAGCAGTTCTTC. The rearrangement links TRBV12-3 or TRBV12-4 to TRBJ2-1; 9 bases match TRBD1. V lost 6 bases and J lost 9; bases outside the gene matches: 9. CDR3 length: 14 amino acids.

In its sample, this clonotype was seen a few times. The V call is TRBV20-1, the J call TRBJ1-2; unclear D gene. Per the germline V gene, CDR1 is DFQATT and CDR2 is SNEGSKA (reference sequence). Trimming took 2 bases from V and 4 from J, leaving 17 bases between them. The CDR3 is 15 amino acids. The CDR3 loop is CSARNPGRHLYGYTF. The CDR3 DNA reads as TGCAGTGCTAGAAACCCCGGACGGCATCTCTATGGCTACACCTTC.

Comment on this clonotype: A read error is possible here, since a much larger clone lies one base away. The rearrangement links TRBV29-1 to TRBJ2-3; no firm D call. This CDR3 comprises 13 residues. CDR1 is SQVTM, CDR2 ANQGSEA, per germline. Here the CDR3 reads CRVEGRRPDTQYF. CDR3 in DNA: TGCCGCGTTGAAGGGCGGCGACCAGATACGCAGTATTTT.